This T cell receptor beta chain was documented in a study of control samples from healthy donors and cancer patients. Repertoires were generated with immunoSEQ multiplex PCR, while TCRdb's copy carries only in-frame clones and drops some. The sample includes 45,000 to 60,000 clones, around 80% of them seen just once. The TCR originated in a man aged 70 or older in good health. The specimen sequenced was blood.

The CDR3 DNA follows: TGTGCCAGCGGCGGAGCGGGGGGCCCCACAGATACGCAGTATTTT. Its protein is CASGGAGGPTDTQYF. The gene calls are TRBV5-4 and TRBJ2-3; 9 bases map to TRBD2. CDR1 is SGHNT, CDR2 YYREEE, per germline (reference sequence). This CDR3 has 15 residues. V gave up 7 bases and J gave up 2 bases; unmatched junction bases: 8.